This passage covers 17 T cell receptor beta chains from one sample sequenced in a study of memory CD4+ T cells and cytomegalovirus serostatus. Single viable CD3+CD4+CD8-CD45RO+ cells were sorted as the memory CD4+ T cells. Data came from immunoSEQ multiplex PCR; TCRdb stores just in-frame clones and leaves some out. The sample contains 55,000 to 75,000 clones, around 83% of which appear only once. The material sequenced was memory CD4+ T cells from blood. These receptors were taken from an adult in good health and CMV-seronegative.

CDR3 residues: CASSLRGSGANVLTF. The CDR3 DNA follows: TGTGCCAGCAGTTTAAGGGGATCTGGGGCCAACGTCCTGACTTTC. V and J are TRBV27 and TRBJ2-6; the D gene is possibly TRBD1 (5 bases). In germline, CDR1 is MNHEY, CDR2 SMNVEV (reference sequence). CDR3 length equals 15 residues. V lost 2 bases to trimming and J lost 1 base, with 6 bases between them. The full variable domain, rest sourced from reference TRBV27 and TRBJ2-6, is EAQVTQNPRYLITVTGKKLTVTCSQNMNHEYMSWYRQDPGLGLRQIYYSMNVEVTDKGDVPEGYKVSRKEKRNFPLILESPSPNQTSLYFCASSLRGSGANVLTFGAGSRLTVL.

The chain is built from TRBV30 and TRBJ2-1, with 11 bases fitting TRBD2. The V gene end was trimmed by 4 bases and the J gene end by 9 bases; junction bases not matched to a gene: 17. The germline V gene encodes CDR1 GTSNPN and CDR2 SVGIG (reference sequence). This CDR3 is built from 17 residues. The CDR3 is CAWKRGTSGLIFGEQFF. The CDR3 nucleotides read TGTGCCTGGAAAAGAGGGACTAGCGGACTAATTTTCGGTGAGCAGTTCTTC.

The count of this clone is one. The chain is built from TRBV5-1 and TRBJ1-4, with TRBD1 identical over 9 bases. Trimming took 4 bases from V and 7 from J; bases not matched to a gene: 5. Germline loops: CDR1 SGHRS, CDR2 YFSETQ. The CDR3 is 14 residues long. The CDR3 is CASSTGGASEKLFF. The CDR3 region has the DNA TGCGCCAGCAGCACAGGGGGCGCTTCTGAAAAACTGTTTTTT.

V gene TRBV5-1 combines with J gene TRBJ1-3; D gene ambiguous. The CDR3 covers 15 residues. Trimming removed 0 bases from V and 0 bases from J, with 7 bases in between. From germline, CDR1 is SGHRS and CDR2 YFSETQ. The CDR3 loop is CASSLEGNSGNTIYF. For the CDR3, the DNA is TGCGCCAGCAGCTTGGAGGGAAACTCTGGAAACACCATATATTTT.

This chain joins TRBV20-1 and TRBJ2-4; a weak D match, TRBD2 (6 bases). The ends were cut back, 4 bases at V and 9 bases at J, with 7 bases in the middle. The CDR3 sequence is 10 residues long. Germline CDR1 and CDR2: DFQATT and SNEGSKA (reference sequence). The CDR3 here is CSATRGIQYF. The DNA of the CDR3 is TGCAGTGCTACGCGGGGCATTCAGTACTTC.

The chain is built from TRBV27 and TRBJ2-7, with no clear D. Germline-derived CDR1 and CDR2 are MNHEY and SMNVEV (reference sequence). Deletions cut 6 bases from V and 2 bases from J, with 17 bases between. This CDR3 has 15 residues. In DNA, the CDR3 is TGTGCCAGCAGCCTGATGAGGACGGGCACCTACGAGCAGTACTTC. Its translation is CASSLMRTGTYEQYF.

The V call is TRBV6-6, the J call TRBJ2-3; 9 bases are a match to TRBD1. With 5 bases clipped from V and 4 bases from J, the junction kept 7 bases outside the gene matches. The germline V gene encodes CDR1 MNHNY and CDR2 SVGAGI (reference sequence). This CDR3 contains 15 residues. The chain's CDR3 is CASSERDRAPDTQYF. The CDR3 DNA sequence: TGTGCCAGCAGTGAGAGGGACAGGGCCCCAGATACGCAGTATTTT.

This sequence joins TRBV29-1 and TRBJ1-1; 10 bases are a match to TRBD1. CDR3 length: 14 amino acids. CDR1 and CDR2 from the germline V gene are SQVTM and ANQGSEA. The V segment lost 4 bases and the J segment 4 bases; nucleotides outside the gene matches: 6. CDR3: CSVAPGQGSTEAFF. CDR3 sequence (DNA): TGCAGCGTTGCCCCGGGACAGGGGAGCACTGAAGCTTTCTTT.

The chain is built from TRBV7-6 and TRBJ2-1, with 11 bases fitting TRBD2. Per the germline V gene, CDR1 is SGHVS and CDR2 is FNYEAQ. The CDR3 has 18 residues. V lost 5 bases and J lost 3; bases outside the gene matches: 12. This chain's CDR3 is CASSPDSGRANYYNEQFF. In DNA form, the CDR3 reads TGTGCCAGCAGCCCAGATAGCGGGAGGGCCAACTACTACAATGAGCAGTTCTTC. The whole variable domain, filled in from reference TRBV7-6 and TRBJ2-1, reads GAGVSQSPRYKVTKRGQDVALRCDPISGHVSLYWYRQALGQGPEFLTYFNYEAQQDKSGLPNDRFSAERPEGSISTLTIQRTEQRDSAMYRCASSPDSGRANYYNEQFFGPGTRLTVL.

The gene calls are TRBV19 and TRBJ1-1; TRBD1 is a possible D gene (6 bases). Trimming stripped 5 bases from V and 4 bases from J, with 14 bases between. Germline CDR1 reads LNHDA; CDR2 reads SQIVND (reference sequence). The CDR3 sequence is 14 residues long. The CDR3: CASSFPGAGTEAFF. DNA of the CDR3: TGTGCCAGTAGTTTCCCAGGGGCGGGCACTGAAGCTTTCTTT.

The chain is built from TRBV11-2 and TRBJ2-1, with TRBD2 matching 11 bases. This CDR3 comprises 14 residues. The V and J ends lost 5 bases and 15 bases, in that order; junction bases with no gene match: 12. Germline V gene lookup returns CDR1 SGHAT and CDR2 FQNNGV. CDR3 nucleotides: TGTGCCAGCAGCCCCTGGGGGCAACTAGCGGGAGTGTTCTTC. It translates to CASSPWGQLAGVFF.

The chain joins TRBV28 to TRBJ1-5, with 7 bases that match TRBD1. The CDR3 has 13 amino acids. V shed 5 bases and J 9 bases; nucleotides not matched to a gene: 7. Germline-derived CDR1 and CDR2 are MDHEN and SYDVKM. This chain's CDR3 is CASSPGGSGPQHF. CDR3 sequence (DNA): TGTGCCAGCAGTCCAGGGGGGAGCGGGCCCCAGCATTTT. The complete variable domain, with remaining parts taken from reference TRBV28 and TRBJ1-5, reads DVKVTQSSRYLVKRTGEKVFLECVQDMDHENMFWYRQDPGLGLRLIYFSYDVKMKEKGDIPEGYSVSREKKERFSLILESASTNQTSMYLCASSPGGSGPQHFGDGTRLSIL.

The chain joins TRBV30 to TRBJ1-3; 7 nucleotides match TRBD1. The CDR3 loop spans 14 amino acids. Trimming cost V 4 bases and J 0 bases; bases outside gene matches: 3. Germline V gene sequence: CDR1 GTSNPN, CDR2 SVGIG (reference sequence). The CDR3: CAWTGGLSGNTIYF. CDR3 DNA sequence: TGTGCCTGGACAGGGGGTCTCTCTGGAAACACCATATATTTT.

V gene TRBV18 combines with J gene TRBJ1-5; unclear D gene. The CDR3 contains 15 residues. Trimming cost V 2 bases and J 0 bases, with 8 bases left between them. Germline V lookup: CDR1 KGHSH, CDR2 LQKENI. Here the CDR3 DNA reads TGTGCCAGCTCACCATCGCAGTTTAGCAATCAGCCCCAGCATTTT. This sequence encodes CASSPSQFSNQPQHF.

The CDR3 here is CASSFSTSYNEQFF. The CDR3 DNA reads as TGCGCCAGCAGCTTTAGTACGTCCTACAATGAGCAGTTCTTC. The rearrangement joins TRBV5-1 to TRBJ2-1; D call uncertain. The V end lost 2 bases, the J end lost 1 base, and 7 bases lay between the germline ends. The CDR3 length is 14 residues. The germline CDR1 and CDR2 sequences are SGHRS and YFSETQ.

CDR3 DNA sequence: TGTGCCAGCAGCCCTCACCGGGACAACTCTGAAGCTTTCTTT. It codes for CASSPHRDNSEAFF. V gene TRBV7-3 combines with J gene TRBJ1-1; TRBD1 is a possible D gene (6 bases). The V end was cut by 5 bases, the J end by 6 bases, with 16 bases between. Germline assignment: CDR1 SGHTA and CDR2 FQGTGA. The CDR3 has 14 amino acids.

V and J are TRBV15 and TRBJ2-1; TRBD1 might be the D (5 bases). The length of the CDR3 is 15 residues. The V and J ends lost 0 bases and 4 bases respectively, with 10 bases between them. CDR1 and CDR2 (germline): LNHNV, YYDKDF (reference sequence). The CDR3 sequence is CATSRDLAGYNEQFF. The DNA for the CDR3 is TGTGCCACCAGCAGAGATCTCGCAGGGTACAATGAGCAGTTCTTC.